The clone carrying this TCR beta chain was recorded at least ten times. The sample holds other DNA sequences that translate to the same CDR3. The CDR3 consists of 15 residues. The V gene end was trimmed by 5 bases and the J gene end by 5 bases; junction bases not matched to a gene: 11. Germline loops: CDR1 MNHEY, CDR2 SVGAGI. The source of the sample is a study of blood T cell repertoires in COVID-19. As for the study in general: The analysed material was cDNA or gDNA that came from T cells, B-cell-depleted T cells, or PBMCs.

Under the authors' procedure: Researchers report that nucleated cell counts were estimated from reference gene primer amplification. TCRdb's copy holds only in-frame clones and misses some; the assay was immunoSEQ multiplex PCR. V, J and clone size reflect that table, while D and trimming were determined from the DNA. The data contain roughly 250,000 clones, about four fifths of them singletons. The TCR sequence derives from a woman between 65 and 79 years old with acute or convalescent COVID-19. Sequenced material: peripheral blood. The chain carries TRBV6-5 and TRBJ1-2; 7 bases map to TRBD1. The CDR3 reads CASSQTGRFGYGYTF. The CDR3, as DNA: TGTGCCAGCAGTCAGACAGGGCGCTTCGGGTATGGCTACACCTTC.